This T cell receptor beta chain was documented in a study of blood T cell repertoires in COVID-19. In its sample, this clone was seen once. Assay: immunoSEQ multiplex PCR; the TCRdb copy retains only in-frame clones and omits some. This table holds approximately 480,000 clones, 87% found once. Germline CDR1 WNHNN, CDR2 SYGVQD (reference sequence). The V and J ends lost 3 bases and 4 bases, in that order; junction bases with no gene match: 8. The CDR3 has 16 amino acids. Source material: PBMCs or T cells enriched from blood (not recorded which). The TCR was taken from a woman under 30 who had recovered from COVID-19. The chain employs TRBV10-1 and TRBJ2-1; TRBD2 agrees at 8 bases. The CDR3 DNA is TGCGCCAGCAGTGATTATCGGCGGGGGGTTTACAATGAGCAGTTCTTC. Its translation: CASSDYRRGVYNEQFF.